This TCR beta chain was observed in a study of T-cell reconstitution after alpha-beta-depleted transplantation in children. The germline gives CDR1 LNHNV, CDR2 YYDKDF (reference sequence). This CDR3 spans 15 amino acids. V lost 4 bases and J lost 2, with 12 bases in between. In its sample, this clonotype was seen many times. The library targeted TCRbeta and was prepared with unique molecular identifiers. Each CDR3 protein gets one entry after TCRdb re-called the PCR reads with MiXCR. This sample has fewer than 550,000 distinct CDR3 sequences, with over 9.5% found just once. This specimen was PBMCs, mostly from graft donor cells, taken 180 days after TCRalphabeta/CD19-depleted stem cell transplant. This sequence originates from a female patient aged 2-10 years who had a stem cell transplant for aplastic anemia, so the T cells may come from the graft donor. The chain joins TRBV15 to TRBJ2-1; possibly TRBD2 for D (6 bases). CDR3 nucleotide sequence: TGTGCCACCAGCAAGGTTGGCGGGACCTACAATGAGCAGTTCTTC. This sequence encodes CATSKVGGTYNEQFF.